This T cell receptor beta chain was recovered during a study of identical twins (dated by TCRdb to 2016 to 2017). The study in broad terms: To test whether fetal clonotypes persist, the study used deep sequencing on TCR alpha and beta repertoires from monozygotic twins, unrelated adults of various ages, and cord blood. Replicate twin experiments were performed at different times using different library preparation protocols to rule out contamination. Study-wide conclusions, independent of this receptor: A weaker excess of twin sharing was found in beta out-of-frame sequences because the signal-to-noise ratio was lowered by fewer shared sequences. In monozygotic twins, recombination models systematically underestimated out-of-frame TCR alpha sharing, but the models matched the sharing seen between unrelated individuals. Abundant cord blood beta clonotypes had fewer insertions, young adult naive repertoires showed a similar but weaker trend, and memory repertoires showed no such trend. Because the same donors could not be followed over many years, the conclusions depended on cross-sectional statistical analysis. Invariant T cells such as MAIT and iNKT could partly confound zero-insertion analyses, although diverse VJ usage argued against such confounding for most clonotypes. Compared with coincidental sharing between unrelated individuals, out-of-frame TCR alpha sequences shared between twins had an excess of sequences with low generation probability.

CDR1 and CDR2 were assigned from the germline V gene as SQVTM and ANQGSEA. V drops 6 bases and J drops 4 bases, leaving 18 bases in between. From its cysteine to its phenylalanine, the CDR3 spans 14 amino acids. Only CDR3 DNA is held: 42 bases, read in frame from base 1. Library prep was done by 5' RACE. Sequencing relied on an Illumina HiSeq 2000. A universal primer binding site was added through template switching, and the final cDNA carried a unique molecular identifier so that TCR cDNA molecules could be counted accurately. Specific primers in the conserved constant-segment region were used to synthesize first-strand cDNA for the TCR alpha and beta chains. Each cDNA library was double barcoded, with a SMART-Mk sample barcode plus Illumina barcodes, to control for contamination. TruSeq adapter sequences along with Illumina sample barcodes were introduced in two successive PCR steps. The Illumina HiSeq platform was used with custom primers to sequence TCR alpha and beta cDNA libraries. For the original study's pipeline: Raw reads were processed with MiGEC to extract unique molecular identifiers, and MiXCR was used to determine CDR3 positions. For each individual, recombination models were inferred using an EM algorithm with the repgenHMM and IGoR tools. Shared clonotype analysis was performed with the tcR package in R, normalizing sharing by the product of cloneset sizes. To study raw recombination without the effects of thymic and clonal selection, out-of-frame nonproductive sequences were analyzed. Using fastp trimming at Q25 and MiXCR clonotype assembly, TCRdb reanalyzed the public sequencing data and kept in-frame beta chains. Each CDR3 protein gets just one entry, which takes the most common genes and DNA from the rows behind it. TCRdb's processing, not the authors' own work, is the source of the V and J calls. This sample has hundreds of thousands of distinct CDR3 sequences in its table, and 21% of those were observed once. The biggest ten clones account for about 4.3% of the sample.

A remark on this clonotype: Its antigen is currently not known. No quality values exist for individual bases; no much larger clone is one base distant.

Only healthy Caucasian donors were included. Three pairs of female monozygotic twins, all aged roughly 18 to 29 years, were included in the twin cohort. Peripheral blood mononuclear cells were used as the source from which RNA for TCR libraries was isolated. The data were also submitted as part of a second study, on T cells expressing NK-cell markers. The second publication reports: About 8 donors provided sorted CD3+CD56+NKG2C+, CD3+CD56+NKG2C- and CD3+CD56-NKG2C+ T-cell subsets, whose TCR beta-chain repertoires were profiled. Of the eight sequenced donors, seven were found to be HCMV-seropositive and one was found to be HCMV-seronegative. In several experiments an anti-gammadeltaTCR antibody was added to restrict sorting to alphabetaTCR-expressing T cells. In a handful of donors, the dominant CD3+CD56+NKG2C+ clonotypes were among the top 10 CD8+ clonotypes and accounted for about 1.0-7.5% of CD8+ T cells. Those dominant clonotypes were again the most abundant among CD3+CD56-NKG2C+ cells in a few donors, at roughly 25-65%. Whether the expanded NKG2C-expressing T cell clones were specific for HCMV antigens was left unclear. Randomly selected healthy volunteers, three men and five women, were used as the eight sequenced donors. HCMV serostatus was determined by detecting HCMV-specific IgG in serum with a commercial ELISA kit. Bulk peripheral blood T-cell repertoires were additionally sequenced from unsorted PBMC for over 5 donors. MIGEC handled demultiplexing of the reads and grouping by UMI, while MiTCR was used to assemble and quantify clonotypes. To exclude erroneous sequences, only TCR cDNA sequences supported by at least two reads were retained. The tcR package was used for downstream repertoire analysis, with clonotypes matched between fractions based on CDR3 nucleotide sequence plus V segment. Antigen specificity was annotated against VDJdb with VDJmatch, allowing one amino acid substitution in CDR3.

This TCR came from a woman under 30 in good health. The sequenced sample was PBMCs. The rearranged chain carries TRBV29-1 and TRBJ1-1, with the D segment identity uncertain. Here the CDR3 is given as CSVFRESVSTEAFF. Read as DNA, the sequence is TGCAGCGTCTTTCGGGAATCGGTTAGCACTGAAGCTTTCTTT.